This T cell receptor (beta chain) was captured by sequencing in a study of T cell changes during pregnancy in multiple sclerosis. Only in-frame clones appear in the TCRdb table, and some are missing; sequencing was by immunoSEQ multiplex PCR. Of roughly 79,000 clones listed, around nine tenths are singletons. Germline CDR1 is SGHTA and CDR2 is FQGNSA. CDR3 length equals 14 residues. V gave up 1 base and J gave up 7 bases; unmatched junction bases: 4. This clone was detected once. The specimen comprised CD4+ T cells from peripheral blood mononuclear cells, sampled before pregnancy. The source is a female donor with multiple sclerosis, enrolled in a pregnancy study. The genes are TRBV7-2 and TRBJ1-2; 9 positions agree with TRBD1. The DNA for the CDR3 is TGTGCCAGCAGCTTAGGGGGACAGGGTGGTGGCTACACCTTC. This encodes CASSLGGQGGGYTF.